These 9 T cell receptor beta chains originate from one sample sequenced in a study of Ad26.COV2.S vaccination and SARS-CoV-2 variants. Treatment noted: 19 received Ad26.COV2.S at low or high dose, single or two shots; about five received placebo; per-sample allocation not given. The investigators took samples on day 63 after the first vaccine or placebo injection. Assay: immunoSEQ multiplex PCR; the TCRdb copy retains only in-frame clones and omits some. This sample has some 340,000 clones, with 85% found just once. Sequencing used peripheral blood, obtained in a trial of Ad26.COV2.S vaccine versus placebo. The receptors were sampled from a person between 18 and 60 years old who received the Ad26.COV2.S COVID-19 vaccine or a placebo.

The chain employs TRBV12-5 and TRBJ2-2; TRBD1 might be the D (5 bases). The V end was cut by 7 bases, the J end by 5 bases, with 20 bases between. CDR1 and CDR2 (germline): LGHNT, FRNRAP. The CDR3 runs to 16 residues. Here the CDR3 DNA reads TGTGCTAGTGCCTGGCAGGGTCTTACAAGGACCGGGGAGCTGTTTTTT. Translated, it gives CASAWQGLTRTGELFF.

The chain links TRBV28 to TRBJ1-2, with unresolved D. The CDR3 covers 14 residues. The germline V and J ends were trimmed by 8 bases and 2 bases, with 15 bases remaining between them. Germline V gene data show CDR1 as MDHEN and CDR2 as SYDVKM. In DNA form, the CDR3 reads TGTGCCAGCGGTCGGGAAGAGCGGAACTATGGCTACACCTTC. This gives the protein CASGREERNYGYTF.

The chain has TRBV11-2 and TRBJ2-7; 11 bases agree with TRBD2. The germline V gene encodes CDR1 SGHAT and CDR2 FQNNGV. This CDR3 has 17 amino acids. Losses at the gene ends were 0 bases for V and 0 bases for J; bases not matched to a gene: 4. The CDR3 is CASSLDRLAGSSYEQYF. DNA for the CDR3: TGTGCCAGCAGCTTAGATAGACTAGCGGGGTCCTCCTACGAGCAGTACTTC.

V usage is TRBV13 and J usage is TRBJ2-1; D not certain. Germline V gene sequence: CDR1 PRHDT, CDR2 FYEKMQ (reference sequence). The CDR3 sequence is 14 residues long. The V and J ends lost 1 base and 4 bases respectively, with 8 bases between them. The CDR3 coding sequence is TGTGCCAGCAGCTTAGATATCCGGTACAATGAGCAGTTCTTC. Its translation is CASSLDIRYNEQFF.

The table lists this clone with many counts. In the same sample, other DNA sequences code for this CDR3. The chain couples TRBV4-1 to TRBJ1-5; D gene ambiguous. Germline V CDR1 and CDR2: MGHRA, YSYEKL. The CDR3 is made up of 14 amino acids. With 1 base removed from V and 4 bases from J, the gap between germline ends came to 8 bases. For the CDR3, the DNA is TGCGCCAGCAGCCAAGTTATGGGGAATCAGCCCCAGCATTTT. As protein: CASSQVMGNQPQHF.

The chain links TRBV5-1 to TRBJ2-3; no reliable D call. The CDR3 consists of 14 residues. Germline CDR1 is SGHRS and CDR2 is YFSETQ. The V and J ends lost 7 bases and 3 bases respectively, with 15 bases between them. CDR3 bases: TGCGCCAGCGGGCCTAATTCCGGGACAGATACGCAGTATTTT. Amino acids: CASGPNSGTDTQYF.

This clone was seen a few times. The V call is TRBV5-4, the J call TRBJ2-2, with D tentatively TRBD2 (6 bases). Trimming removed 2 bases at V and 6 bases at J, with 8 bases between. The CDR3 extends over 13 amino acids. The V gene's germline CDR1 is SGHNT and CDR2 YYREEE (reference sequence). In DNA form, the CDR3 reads TGTGCCAGCAGCTTCGGGACTCCCGGGGAGCTGTTTTTT. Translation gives CASSFGTPGELFF.

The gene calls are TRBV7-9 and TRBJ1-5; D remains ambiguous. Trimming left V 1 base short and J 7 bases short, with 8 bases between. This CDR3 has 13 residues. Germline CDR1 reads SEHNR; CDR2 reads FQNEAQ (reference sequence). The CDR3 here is CASSLDAGQPQHF. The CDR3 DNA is TGTGCCAGCAGCTTAGACGCCGGACAGCCCCAGCATTTT.

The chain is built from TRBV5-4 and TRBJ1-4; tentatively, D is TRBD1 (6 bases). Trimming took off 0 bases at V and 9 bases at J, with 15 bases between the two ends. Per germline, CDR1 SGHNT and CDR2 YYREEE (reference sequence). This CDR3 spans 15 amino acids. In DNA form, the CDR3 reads TGTGCCAGCAGCTTGGGTGAGGGGGGAGAGCAAAAACTGTTTTTT. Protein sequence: CASSLGEGGEQKLFF.